Following are 24 T cell receptor beta chains from one sample sequenced in a study of control samples from healthy donors and cancer patients. Only in-frame clones appear in the TCRdb table, and some are missing; sequencing was by immunoSEQ multiplex PCR. The top ten hold 9.5% to 13% of the sample, which has about 51,000 clones, roughly 80% seen once. The sequenced material came from blood. The receptors were gathered from a man between 65 and 79 years old in good health.

The chain combines TRBV18 with TRBJ2-7; D might be TRBD1 (7 bases). V lost 2 bases, J lost 4 bases, and 18 bases lay in between. Per germline, CDR1 KGHSH and CDR2 LQKENI. The CDR3 totals 16 residues. The CDR3 DNA reads as TGTGCCAGCTCACCAGACGACAGGGTCCGGGGGTACGAGCAGTACTTC. Protein sequence: CASSPDDRVRGYEQYF.

This chain connects TRBV7-2 to TRBJ1-1; D is uncertain. Germline V CDR1 and CDR2: SGHTA, FQGNSA. Trimming left V 6 bases short and J 0 bases short, with 14 bases between. The CDR3 covers 15 residues. This CDR3 reads CASSLRRTMNTEAFF. The DNA of the CDR3 is TGTGCCAGCAGTCTTAGGAGGACCATGAACACTGAAGCTTTCTTT.

The chain employs TRBV11-3 and TRBJ2-6; D is uncertain. Germline assignment: CDR1 SGHNT and CDR2 YENEEA. Trimming took off 6 bases at V and 1 base at J, with 10 bases between the two ends. This CDR3 comprises 15 residues. This CDR3 reads CASRRHGSGANVLTF. The CDR3 nucleotides are TGTGCCAGCAGACGACACGGTTCTGGGGCCAACGTCCTGACTTTC.

In its sample, this clone was seen a few times. The same CDR3 can be traced to other DNA sequences in this sample. J is TRBJ1-2 and V is TRBV5-1, with TRBD1 identical over 7 bases. This CDR3 comprises 12 residues. The V segment lost 7 bases and the J segment 6 bases; nucleotides outside the gene matches: 6. Germline V gene sequence: CDR1 SGHRS, CDR2 YFSETQ. In DNA, the CDR3 is TGCGCCAGCCGAGACAGGGACCATGGCTACACCTTC. It translates to CASRDRDHGYTF.

The gene calls are TRBV7-8 and TRBJ2-3; tentatively, D is TRBD1 (6 bases). Germline-derived CDR1 and CDR2 are SGHVS and FQNEAQ. CDR3 length: 15 residues. The V end was cut by 1 base, the J end by 5 bases, with 13 bases between. In DNA form, the CDR3 reads TGTGCCAGCAGCTTAGTTTCCCAGGGGCAAGATACGCAGTATTTT. It translates to CASSLVSQGQDTQYF.

The chain recombines TRBV7-8 with TRBJ1-5; no clear D. This CDR3 spans 15 amino acids. The germline CDR1 and CDR2 sequences are SGHVS and FQNEAQ. V gave up 1 base and J gave up 2 bases, with 9 bases separating them. The CDR3, as DNA: TGTGCCAGCAGCTTAGGGCAGTTCGGCAATCAGCCCCAGCATTTT. It translates to CASSLGQFGNQPQHF.

The chain uses TRBV7-2 and TRBJ1-1; maybe TRBD1 (5 bases). The germline V gene has CDR1 SGHTA and CDR2 FQGNSA. Trimming stripped 3 bases from V and 3 bases from J, with 14 bases between. The CDR3 spans 15 residues. The CDR3 DNA follows: TGTGCCAGCAGCTTTTTTTCGGGGCTCTACACTGAAGCTTTCTTT. Translated: CASSFFSGLYTEAFF.

The V gene is TRBV6-6, the J gene TRBJ2-7; TRBD1 matches at 11 bases. Per the germline V gene, CDR1 is MNHNY and CDR2 is SVGAGI (reference sequence). V gave up 2 bases and J gave up 5 bases; unmatched junction bases: 8. The CDR3 is 16 amino acids. The CDR3 spells CASSYQAGTGGNEQYF. CDR3 DNA: TGTGCCAGCAGTTACCAAGCCGGGACAGGGGGAAACGAGCAGTACTTC.

The J gene is TRBJ2-3, the V gene TRBV4-1; TRBD1 agrees at 7 bases. Trimming removed 4 bases from V and 1 base from J; junction bases left unmatched: 8. The germline V gene has CDR1 MGHRA and CDR2 YSYEKL. The CDR3 is made up of 16 amino acids. In DNA, the CDR3 is TGCGCCAGCAGCCGTGGACAGGCGGAGGGCACAGATACGCAGTATTTT. It yields the protein CASSRGQAEGTDTQYF.

The chain uses TRBV5-1 and TRBJ2-5; 9 bases are shared with TRBD1. The germline V gene encodes CDR1 SGHRS and CDR2 YFSETQ. This CDR3 region has 14 residues. The ends lost 6 bases at V and 3 bases at J; junction bases unmatched: 6. The CDR3 DNA sequence: TGCGCCAGCACCCGGGACAGGGTGGAAGAGACCCAGTACTTC. It codes for CASTRDRVEETQYF.

CDR3 nucleotide sequence: TGTGCCAGCAGTTACAAGGTCACGGATTCCTACGAGCAGTACTTC. Its translation: CASSYKVTDSYEQYF. The J gene is TRBJ2-7, the V gene TRBV27; D is unresolved. CDR1 MNHEY and CDR2 SMNVEV come from the germline V gene (reference sequence). V lost 4 bases and J lost 1, with 14 bases in between. The CDR3 is made up of 15 amino acids.

The CDR3 spells CASSLPVGGLYGYTF. The CDR3 coding sequence is TGTGCCAGCAGTTTACCGGTGGGAGGTCTCTATGGCTACACCTTC. V and J are TRBV28 and TRBJ1-2; D is unclear. V lost 2 bases and J 4 bases, leaving 14 bases between the germline ends. Germline-derived CDR1 and CDR2 are MDHEN and SYDVKM. The CDR3 covers 15 residues.

The J gene is TRBJ2-1, the V gene TRBV3-1 (or the pseudogene TRBV3-2); 8 positions agree with TRBD1. The CDR3 contains 14 residues. J gave up 8 bases and V 3 bases, and 6 bases lay outside the gene matches. Per the germline V gene, CDR1 is LGHDT and CDR2 is YNNKEL (reference sequence). The CDR3 reads CASSQRQGSDEQFF. The CDR3 DNA sequence: TGTGCCAGCAGCCAGAGACAGGGGAGCGATGAGCAGTTCTTC.

The V and J genes are TRBV19 and TRBJ2-5; TRBD1 might be the D (5 bases). CDR1 and CDR2 from the germline V gene are LNHDA and SQIVND (reference sequence). CDR3 size: 12 residues. Trimming took 6 bases from V and 5 from J, leaving 10 bases between them. CDR3 region: CASSYNRETQYF. The CDR3 DNA is TGTGCCAGTAGCTACAACAGGGAGACCCAGTACTTC.

The chain recombines TRBV4-2 with TRBJ2-1; D is undetermined. CDR1 and CDR2 from the germline V gene are LGHNA and YNFKEQ. The CDR3 contains 19 residues. V shed 3 bases and J shed 5 bases, with 26 bases lying between them. In DNA, the CDR3 is TGTGCCAGCAGCCATGAGGATAGACTCCGGCCACGGAATAACAATGAGCAGTTCTTC. It yields the protein CASSHEDRLRPRNNNEQFF.

The rearrangement joins TRBV20-1 to TRBJ2-7, with 9 bases aligning to TRBD2. V dropped 3 bases and J dropped 1; count of bases not matched to a gene: 4. CDR3 length: 14 amino acids. Germline CDR1 DFQATT, CDR2 SNEGSKA (reference sequence). The CDR3 DNA sequence: TGCAGTGCTAGTAAGGCGGGAGGGTCCTACGAGCAGTACTTC. Translated: CSASKAGGSYEQYF.

V and J are TRBV2 and TRBJ1-2, with D possibly TRBD1 on 6 matching bases. The germline V and J ends were trimmed by 4 bases and 1 base, with 10 bases remaining between them. CDR1 is SNHLY and CDR2 is FYNNEI in the germline V gene. The CDR3 contains 14 residues. The CDR3: CASSVRQVNYGYTF. In DNA, the CDR3 is TGTGCCAGCAGTGTGAGACAGGTTAACTATGGCTACACCTTC.

This clone was seen more than once but under ten times. The CDR3 DNA is TGTGCCAGCAGTGACATCTCCTACGAGCAGTACTTC. Residues: CASSDISYEQYF. This chain joins TRBV6-1 and TRBJ2-7; D not resolved. The V end lost 3 bases, the J end lost 0 bases, and 3 bases lay between the germline ends. There are 12 residues in the CDR3. CDR1 MNHNS and CDR2 SASEGT come from the germline V gene.

The count of this clone is one. The gene calls are TRBV19 and TRBJ1-6; D is uncertain. V dropped 6 bases and J dropped 0 bases, with 3 bases sitting between them. CDR3 size: 13 residues. CDR1 and CDR2 (germline): LNHDA, SQIVND (reference sequence). The DNA of the CDR3 is TGTGCCAGTAGGAGCTCCTATAATTCACCCCTCCACTTT. It yields the protein CASRSSYNSPLHF.

The chain joins TRBV2 to TRBJ1-2; no clear D gene. CDR3 size: 14 residues. Germline CDR1 is SNHLY and CDR2 is FYNNEI. The V gene lost 7 bases and the J gene lost 1 base, with 13 bases spanning the gap. DNA for the CDR3: TGTGCCAGCATGCCCCCCGGGGTTAACTATGGCTACACCTTC. It encodes CASMPPGVNYGYTF.

This clone was seen only once. The chain is built from TRBV7-2 and TRBJ1-2; D ambiguous. This CDR3 region has 14 residues. V was shortened by 0 bases and J by 2 bases, with 7 bases between the two germline ends. Looked up from germline, CDR1 is SGHTA and CDR2 is FQGNSA. In DNA form, the CDR3 reads TGTGCCAGCAGCTTAGCATTAGGCAACTATGGCTACACCTTC. It yields the protein CASSLALGNYGYTF.

This chain uses TRBV28 with TRBJ1-4, with D tentatively TRBD1 (6 bases). V lost 2 bases to trimming and J lost 5 bases, with 9 bases between them. CDR3 size: 14 residues. The germline V gene has CDR1 MDHEN and CDR2 SYDVKM. CDR3 loop: CASSLRTENEKLFF. The CDR3 DNA reads as TGTGCCAGCAGTTTAAGGACAGAGAATGAAAAACTGTTTTTT.

The V and J genes are TRBV28 and TRBJ1-4; D unresolved. Trimming took off 6 bases at V and 5 bases at J, with 13 bases between the two ends. The CDR3 extends over 14 amino acids. The V gene's germline CDR1 is MDHEN and CDR2 SYDVKM. Here the CDR3 reads CASSYPFGNEKLFF. The DNA for the CDR3 is TGTGCCAGCAGCTATCCCTTTGGGAATGAAAAACTGTTTTTT.

This chain connects TRBV6-2 or TRBV6-3 to TRBJ1-1; 7 bases are shared with TRBD1. V shed 5 bases and J 2 bases; nucleotides not matched to a gene: 8. Germline V CDR1 and CDR2: MNHEY, SVGEGT. This CDR3 spans 15 amino acids. Here the CDR3 DNA reads TGTGCCAGCAGTCCGTGGGACAGACCCAACACTGAAGCTTTCTTT. Translation gives CASSPWDRPNTEAFF.